Given below is one T cell receptor (beta chain) in context. Its matching antigen is unknown. TCRdb re-called the 5' RACE reads with MiXCR, one entry per CDR3 protein. The sample has more than 1.5 million distinct CDR3 sequences; roughly a third are singletons. Germline CDR1 SGHTA, CDR2 FQGNSA. The CDR3 has 16 amino acids. The data were taken from a study of identical twins. Study-level points and caveats: Abundant beta clonotypes from cord blood had fewer insertions, unlike memory repertoires, which showed none.

V gene TRBV7-2 combines with J gene TRBJ2-5; TRBD2 agrees at 13 bases. The DNA matches TRBJ2-7 better at its end, which makes the J call doubtful. The sample was cord blood. This sequence was found in a newborn girl in good health. CDR3 bases: TGTGCCAGCAGCCCTGGACTAGCGGGAGAAACCTACGAGCAGTACTTC. This translates into CASSPGLAGETYEQYF.